The 23 T cell receptor beta chains reported below all come from one sample, sequenced in a study of molecular identifiers for immune sequencing clone quantification (dated by TCRdb to about 2018). Libraries were made using PCR. The sequencer was a NextSeq 500. Using fastp trimming at Q25 and MiXCR clonotype assembly, TCRdb reanalyzed the public sequencing data and kept in-frame beta chains. Rows matching on CDR3 protein sequence are summarized as one entry with the most common DNA and genes. The sample records about 510,000 distinct CDR3 sequences, around 25% of which are singletons. The top ten clonotypes cover approximately 0.8% of the sample. The sequenced sample consisted of naive CD8+ T cells from blood, with Jurkat cell RNA spiked in. In the paper's terms, the cell subset or site label means: FACS-sorted CD8+CD4-CCR7+CD45RA+ naive T cells. The source of these receptors is a human donor in good health. Some libraries in this study had Jurkat cell RNA spiked in.

There are a few counts of this clonotype. The rearrangement links TRBV30 to TRBJ2-3; D call uncertain. V was pared by 6 bases and J by 5 bases, with 18 bases between. The germline gives CDR1 GTSNPN, CDR2 SVGIG (reference sequence). The CDR3 covers 14 residues. DNA for the CDR3: TGTGCCTGCAACAGCCCTAGAGGTGTAGATACGCAGTATTTT. Translated: CACNSPRGVDTQYF.

Only a few counts were recorded for this clonotype. V and J are TRBV14 and TRBJ2-7, with 11 positions matching TRBD1. This CDR3 contains 15 residues. Germline V gene sequence: CDR1 SGHDN, CDR2 FVKESK. Germline trimming cut 4 bases from V and 4 bases from J; bases unmatched to any gene: 6. The CDR3 here is CASSRSDRGRYEQYF. The CDR3 coding sequence is TGTGCCAGCAGCCGGTCGGACAGGGGGCGGTACGAGCAGTACTTC.

Of note for this clonotype: A junction end diverges from the germline sequence, so it may reflect a read error. The chain links TRBV19 to TRBJ1-2; D remains unclear. The CDR3 contains 14 residues. Germline CDR1 LNHDA, CDR2 SQIVND (reference sequence). The DNA of the CDR3 is TGTGCCTGTAGTATGACTGCTACCGACTATGGCTACACCTTC. Translation: CACSMTATDYGYTF.

This clonotype was detected only once. One junction end does not reproduce the germline sequence, and a read error may be involved. The V gene is TRBV5-6, the J gene TRBJ1-6; D not resolved. This CDR3 has 16 residues. Germline loops: CDR1 SGHDT, CDR2 YYEEEE. CDR3 DNA: TGTGCCAGCAGCTTGGCTCGGGCATCTAGGGATTCACCCCTCCGCTTT. Translating gives CASSLARASRDSPLRF.

As to this clonotype: Compared with germline, one end of the junction differs, possibly owing to a read error. The genes are TRBV28 and TRBJ2-2, with 9 bases fitting TRBD2. Germline V gene sequence: CDR1 MDHEN, CDR2 SYDVKM. This CDR3 is 15 amino acids long. The CDR3 protein is CASSLLAGNTGEPCF. The DNA for the CDR3 is TGTGCCAGCAGTTTACTAGCGGGAAACACCGGGGAGCCGTGTTTT.

This clonotype was seen repeatedly, ten times or more. CDR3 sequence reads: CASSPRLGEAQPQHF. CDR3 sequence (DNA): TGTGCCAGCAGCCCTCGCCTGGGGGAGGCTCAGCCCCAGCATTTT. The chain is built from TRBV5-5 and TRBJ1-5, with a weak D call TRBD1 (5 bases). The CDR3 loop spans 15 amino acids. V was clipped by 4 bases and J by 6 bases, with 17 bases between them. Germline CDR1 SGHKS, CDR2 YYEKEE (reference sequence).

This chain connects TRBV9 to TRBJ2-2; the match to TRBD2 covers 9 bases. This CDR3 has 17 residues. Per germline, CDR1 SGDLS and CDR2 YYNGEE. V dropped 2 bases and J dropped 4; count of bases not matched to a gene: 9. CDR3 amino acids: CASSVLGLAGPTGELFF. CDR3 nucleotides: TGTGCCAGCAGCGTTCTCGGTCTAGCGGGGCCCACCGGGGAGCTGTTTTTT.

This clonotype was detected ten times or more. The chain carries TRBV29-1 and TRBJ1-1; no definite D call. The germline V gene encodes CDR1 SQVTM and CDR2 ANQGSEA. Deletions cut 7 bases from V and 5 bases from J, with 8 bases between. CDR3 length: 10 residues. In DNA, the CDR3 is TGCAGCGCCTTATGGACTGAAGCTTTCTTT. Protein sequence: CSALWTEAFF.

Worth noting for this clonotype: A much bigger clone sits one base away, suggesting this may be a read error. The chain carries TRBV28 and TRBJ1-5, with D unclear. Looked up from germline, CDR1 is MDHEN and CDR2 is SYDVKM. The CDR3 is made up of 14 amino acids. The CDR3 region is CASTWPGRNQPQRF. For the CDR3, the DNA is TGTGCCAGCACGTGGCCGGGCCGCAATCAGCCCCAGCGTTTT.

The rearrangement links TRBV18 to TRBJ2-7, with D uncertain. The CDR3 sequence is 13 residues long. The ends were cut back, 1 base at V and 6 bases at J, with 10 bases in the middle. Germline CDR1 and CDR2: KGHSH and LQKENI. CDR3 protein: CASSPQPGSEQYF. The DNA for the CDR3 is TGTGCCAGCTCACCACAGCCCGGATCCGAGCAGTACTTC.

The gene calls are TRBV4-1 and TRBJ2-3; tentatively, D is TRBD2 (6 bases). Trimming left V 4 bases short and J 0 bases short, with 11 bases between. This CDR3 contains 15 residues. Germline V gene lookup returns CDR1 MGHRA and CDR2 YSYEKL. CDR3 protein: CASSRQRVSTDTQYF. In DNA, the CDR3 is TGCGCCAGCAGCCGCCAGCGGGTTAGCACAGATACGCAGTATTTT.

The chain recombines TRBV4-1 with TRBJ2-5; 7 positions agree with TRBD2. CDR1 is MGHRA, CDR2 YSYEKL, per germline. V lost 1 base and J lost 2; bases outside the gene matches: 7. The CDR3 runs 16 residues. The DNA of the CDR3 is TGCGCCAGCAGCCAAGCTTCTAGCGGAAGACAAGAGACCCAGTACTTC. This translates into CASSQASSGRQETQYF.

Comment on this clonotype: The junction does not match germline at one end; this may be a read error. This chain uses TRBV4-3 with TRBJ2-7, with 13 nucleotides matching TRBD2. Germline values: CDR1 LGHNA, CDR2 YSLEER. This CDR3 spans 15 amino acids. CDR3 loop: CASSQGLAGGYVQYF. CDR3 sequence (DNA): TGCGCCAGCAGCCAAGGACTAGCGGGAGGCTACGTGCAGTACTTC.

The chain combines TRBV7-9 with TRBJ1-1; D gene ambiguous. The V gene lost 5 bases and the J gene lost 5 bases, with 12 bases spanning the gap. The CDR3 contains 13 residues. Germline CDR1 SEHNR, CDR2 FQNEAQ (reference sequence). DNA for the CDR3: TGTGCCAGCAGCCCCCCGTTGGGAACTGAAGCTTTCTTT. Amino acids: CASSPPLGTEAFF. The variable domain in full, with the rest retrieved from reference TRBV7-9 and TRBJ1-1, is DTGVSQNPRHKITKRGQNVTFRCDPISEHNRLYWYRQTLGQGPEFLTYFQNEAQLEKSRLLSDRFSAERPKGSFSTLEIQRTEQGDSAMYLCASSPPLGTEAFFGQGTRLTVV.

The CDR3 loop is CASSHLSAAGTGQETQYF. The CDR3, as DNA: TGTGCCAGCAGCCATCTTTCCGCCGCCGGGACAGGCCAAGAGACCCAGTACTTC. The chain carries TRBV6-2 or TRBV6-3 and TRBJ2-5; 8 bases align to TRBD1. J lost 1 base, V lost 6 bases, and 16 bases had no gene match. CDR3 length equals 18 residues. The germline V gene has CDR1 MNHEY and CDR2 SVGEGT.

This rearrangement joins TRBV15 to TRBJ1-5, with D possibly matching TRBD1 (5 bases). The germline V gene encodes CDR1 LNHNV and CDR2 YYDKDF (reference sequence). The CDR3 contains 15 residues. V was cut by 3 bases and J by 6 bases, with 15 bases left in between. The CDR3 protein is CATSRVLGDLQPQHF. CDR3 nucleotides: TGTGCCACCAGCAGGGTTTTAGGGGATCTTCAGCCCCAGCATTTT.

Details on this clonotype: The CDR3 does not end in the conserved phenylalanine or tryptophan, so this is likely a read error. The rearrangement links TRBV30 to TRBJ1-1, with 7 bases aligning to TRBD1. This CDR3 is 15 amino acids long. J was trimmed by 7 bases and V by 5 bases; bases with no gene match: 16. Per the germline V gene, CDR1 is GTSNPN and CDR2 is SVGIG (reference sequence). The CDR3 loop is CAWETQTGWRNEAFS. In DNA, the CDR3 is TGTGCCTGGGAAACTCAGACAGGGTGGCGTAATGAAGCTTTCTCT.

The chain employs TRBV3-1 and TRBJ2-7; 7 bases match TRBD2. The V gene end was trimmed by 1 base and the J gene end by 2 bases; junction bases not matched to a gene: 8. Germline V lookup: CDR1 LGHDT, CDR2 YNNKEL (reference sequence). There are 16 residues in the CDR3. The CDR3 bases are TGTGCCAGCAGCCAAGGACTACTAGCGTATCCCTACGAGCAGTACTTC. As protein: CASSQGLLAYPYEQYF.

This clonotype was recorded a few times. The chain combines TRBV6-2 or TRBV6-3 with TRBJ2-7; D may correspond to TRBD1 or TRBD2 (5 bases each). This CDR3 is 15 amino acids long. V was trimmed by 4 bases and J by 4 bases, leaving 17 bases between them. Germline V gene lookup returns CDR1 MNHEY and CDR2 SVGEGT. The CDR3 nucleotides are TGTGCCAGCAGTTCCGGGACGACGGCAGATTACGAGCAGTACTTC. Translation: CASSSGTTADYEQYF.

Of note for this clonotype: One base away lies a much larger clone, so this may be a sequencing read error. The rearrangement joins TRBV12-5 to TRBJ2-7, with D perhaps matching TRBD2 (5 bases). The CDR3 spans 14 residues. Deletions cut 8 bases from V and 2 bases from J, with 16 bases between. Germline CDR1 is LGHNT and CDR2 is FRNRAP. In nucleotides, the CDR3 is TGTGCTAGTAAGTTGGTGGCGGGTACCTACGAGCAGTACTTC. Amino acids: CASKLVAGTYEQYF. The variable domain in full, with the rest retrieved from reference TRBV12-5 and TRBJ2-7, is DARVTQTPRHKVTEMGQEVTMRCQPILGHNTVFWYRQTMMQGLELLAYFRNRAPLDDSGMPKDRFSAEMPDATLATLKIQPSEPRDSAVYFCASKLVAGTYEQYFGPGTRLTVT.

Concerning this clonotype: This may stem from a read error, because a much larger clone lies one nucleotide away. The V and J genes are TRBV6-6 and TRBJ1-2; 7 nucleotides match TRBD1. CDR1 is MNHNY, CDR2 SVGAGI, per germline (reference sequence). V dropped 0 bases and J dropped 9; count of bases not matched to a gene: 10. The CDR3 has 15 residues. CDR3 DNA: TGTGCCAGCAGTTACTCCCTACGGGACAGCCATTGCTACACCTTC. Translated: CASSYSLRDSHCYTF.

There are many counts of this clonotype. The rearrangement links TRBV5-6 to TRBJ2-7; TRBD2 is a possible D gene (5 bases). Trimming took 4 bases from V and 2 from J, leaving 13 bases between them. The length of the CDR3 is 14 residues. Germline loops: CDR1 SGHDT, CDR2 YYEEEE. The CDR3 loop is CASSPGLGAYEQYF. In DNA form, the CDR3 reads TGTGCCAGCAGCCCTGGGCTCGGGGCCTACGAGCAGTACTTC.

This clonotype appeared a few times. CDR3: CASSQVRGNPPEQFF. CDR3 nucleotide sequence: TGTGCCAGCAGCCAAGTTCGCGGGAACCCCCCGGAGCAGTTCTTC. The V and J genes are TRBV3-1 and TRBJ2-1, with a tentative D call TRBD2 (6 bases). The CDR3 consists of 15 residues. The germline CDR1 and CDR2 sequences are LGHDT and YNNKEL (reference sequence). The germline V and J ends were trimmed by 1 base and 10 bases, with 17 bases remaining between them.